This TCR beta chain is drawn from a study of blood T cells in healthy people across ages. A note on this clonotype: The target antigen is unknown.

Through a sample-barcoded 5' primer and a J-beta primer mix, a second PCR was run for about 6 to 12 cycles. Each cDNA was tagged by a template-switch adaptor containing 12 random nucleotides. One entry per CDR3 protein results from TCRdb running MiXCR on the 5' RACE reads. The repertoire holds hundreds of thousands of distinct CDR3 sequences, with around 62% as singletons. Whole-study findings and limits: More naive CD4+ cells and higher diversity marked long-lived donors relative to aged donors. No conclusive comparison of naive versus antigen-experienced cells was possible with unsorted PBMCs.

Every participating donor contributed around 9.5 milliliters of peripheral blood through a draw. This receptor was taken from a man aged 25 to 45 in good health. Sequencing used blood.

CDR3 nucleotide sequence: TGTGCCAGCAGCCCCCGGGTGGCCTACAATGAGCAGTTCTTC. Its translation is CASSPRVAYNEQFF. The chain combines TRBV7-9 with TRBJ2-1, with unresolved D. The CDR3 has 14 residues. Germline lookup yields CDR1 SEHNR and CDR2 FQNEAQ (reference sequence). V gave up 5 bases and J gave up 2 bases, with 10 bases separating them. Full variable domain (rest looked up from reference TRBV7-9 and TRBJ2-1): DTGVSQNPRHKITKRGQNVTFRCDPISEHNRLYWYRQTLGQGPEFLTYFQNEAQLEKSRLLSDRFSAERPKGSFSTLEIQRTEQGDSAMYLCASSPRVAYNEQFFGPGTRLTVL.